A selection of T cell receptor beta chains follows, all from one sample in a study of blood T cells in healthy people across ages. From the 5' RACE reads, TCRdb called clonotypes with MiXCR, one entry per CDR3 protein. Here the sample spans roughly 800,000 distinct CDR3 sequences, 58% being singletons. The material sequenced was blood. Source of these receptors: a man aged 25-45 years in good health. The CDR3 runs from the conserved cysteine through the conserved F or W. Each record gives: D gene, clone size, V gene, J gene, CDR3 DNA, CDR3 protein. A D gene is named only where the DNA matches it firmly. Clone size, where shown, is once, few, many, or a class for clones that have expanded.

D: TRBD2
size: -
V: TRBV20-1
J: TRBJ2-1
DNA: TGCAGTGCTAGAGACCCTTTAGCGGGAGGTAACAATGAGCAGTTCTTC
CDR3: CSARDPLAGGNNEQFF

D: -
size: -
V: TRBV20-1
J: TRBJ2-5
DNA: TGCAGTGCTAGAGCGGGGCACGAGACCCAGTACTTC
CDR3: CSARAGHETQYF

D: TRBD2
size: -
V: TRBV7-2
J: TRBJ2-7
DNA: TGTGCCAGCAGCCCCGGGACTATCCACGAGCAGTACTTC
CDR3: CASSPGTIHEQYF

D: TRBD1
size: few
V: TRBV20-1
J: TRBJ1-5
DNA: TGCAGTGCTAGAGATAGACAGGGGGGGGGACAGCCCCAGCATTTT
CDR3: CSARDRQGGGQPQHF

D: -
size: -
V: TRBV20-1
J: TRBJ2-1
DNA: TGCAGTGCTAGCGCATCCTCTGAGCAGTTCTTC
CDR3: CSASASSEQFF

D: -
size: -
V: TRBV5-1
J: TRBJ2-6
DNA: TGCGCCAGCAGCCCAGTGGGGGGACGCTACGTCCTGACTTTC
CDR3: CASSPVGGRYVLTF

D: -
size: -
V: TRBV11-3
J: TRBJ2-5
DNA: TGTGCCAGCAGCTTAGGGCCGCTAGAAGAGACCCAGTACTTC
CDR3: CASSLGPLEETQYF

D: -
size: -
V: TRBV29-1
J: TRBJ2-7
DNA: TGCAGCGTTGGCCGTAGACGGGGAAGAACCTACGAGCAGTACTTC
CDR3: CSVGRRRGRTYEQYF

D: -
size: -
V: TRBV7-7
J: TRBJ2-3
DNA: TGTGCCAGCAGCCAAGTGAGGGGTGATGATACGCAGTATTTT
CDR3: CASSQVRGDDTQYF

D: -
size: -
V: TRBV3-1
J: TRBJ2-7
DNA: TGTGCCAGCAGCCAAGATCCGGGGACTCCATACGAGCAGTACTTC
CDR3: CASSQDPGTPYEQYF